These T cell receptor beta chains were read from a single sample in a study of blood T cell repertoires in COVID-19. The data were produced by immunoSEQ multiplex PCR, yet TCRdb's version contains in-frame clones alone and is incomplete. Among tens of thousands of clones listed, 88% were seen once. The sequenced material came from peripheral blood. Source of these receptors: a woman aged 45-60 years with active or convalescent COVID-19. The CDR3 runs from the conserved cysteine through the conserved F or W. The D gene is left open where the match is weak. Clone size is not always given. Where it is, it says once, few, many or a class for expanded clones.

D: NA
V: TRBV3-1/TRBV3-2
J: TRBJ2-5
size: NA
DNA: TGTGCCAGCAGCCAGAGGGTGGGCCAAGAGACCCAGTACTTC
CDR3: CASSQRVGQETQYF

D: NA
V: TRBV11-2
J: TRBJ2-7
size: NA
DNA: TGTGCCAGCAGCTTAGGACAGGACTACGAGCAGTACTTC
CDR3: CASSLGQDYEQYF

D: NA
V: TRBV18
J: TRBJ2-7
size: NA
DNA: TGTGCCAGCTCACCACCTGGAGACGAGCAGTACTTC
CDR3: CASSPPGDEQYF

D: TRBD1
V: TRBV2
J: TRBJ1-1
size: NA
DNA: TGTGCCAGCATCACCCGGGACAGGGGTGAAGCTTTCTTT
CDR3: CASITRDRGEAFF

D: TRBD2
V: TRBV24-1
J: TRBJ2-1
size: NA
DNA: TGTGCCACCAGTGATTCGACTAGCGCGAATGAGCAGTTCTTC
CDR3: CATSDSTSANEQFF

D: NA
V: TRBV5-8
J: TRBJ2-1
size: NA
DNA: TGTGCCAGCAGCTTGGACAGGGTTGAGCAGTTCTTC
CDR3: CASSLDRVEQFF

D: NA
V: TRBV29-1
J: TRBJ2-2
size: NA
DNA: TGCAGCGTTGGCGGGGACACCGGGGAGCTGTTTTTT
CDR3: CSVGGDTGELFF

D: TRBD1
V: TRBV3-1/TRBV3-2
J: TRBJ1-2
size: NA
DNA: TGTGCCAGCAGCCAAGGTTATTCAGACAGGGGCAACTATGGCTACACCTTC
CDR3: CASSQGYSDRGNYGYTF

D: TRBD1
V: TRBV15
J: TRBJ2-4
size: NA
DNA: TGTGCCACCAGCAGGAGAACAGGGGGCGTTGGGGACATTCAGTACTTC
CDR3: CATSRRTGGVGDIQYF

D: NA
V: TRBV7-3
J: TRBJ2-2
size: once
DNA: TGTGCCAGCAGCGTCAACAGGAACACCGGGGAGCTGTTTTTT
CDR3: CASSVNRNTGELFF

D: TRBD1
V: TRBV9
J: TRBJ2-1
size: NA
DNA: TGTGCCAGCAGCGCCCAGACAGGGGCCTACAATGAGCAGTTCTTC
CDR3: CASSAQTGAYNEQFF

D: NA
V: TRBV19
J: TRBJ1-2
size: NA
DNA: TGTGCCAGTAGTCCCCACGACAGCACCTATGGCTACACCTTC
CDR3: CASSPHDSTYGYTF

D: TRBD2
V: TRBV29-1
J: TRBJ2-1
size: NA
DNA: TGCAGCGCGGGACTAGCGGGAGCAGGGGGTGAGCAGTTCTTC
CDR3: CSAGLAGAGGEQFF

D: TRBD1
V: TRBV9
J: TRBJ1-6
size: NA
DNA: TGTGCCAGCAGCGCAAGCCCAGGGGGCCCCCCAAATTCACCCCTCCACTTT
CDR3: CASSASPGGPPNSPLHF

D: NA
V: TRBV29-1
J: TRBJ2-1
size: few
DNA: TGCAGCGTTGAGGGTTCACTAGAGAAATACAATGAGCAGTTCTTC
CDR3: CSVEGSLEKYNEQFF

D: TRBD1
V: TRBV27
J: TRBJ1-5
size: NA
DNA: TGTGCCAGCGGCCAGGGGGCGCGCGGCAATCAGCCCCAGCATTTT
CDR3: CASGQGARGNQPQHF

D: NA
V: TRBV6-1
J: TRBJ1-1
size: NA
DNA: TGTGCCAGCAGTGAGGTCACAGGCTCCACTGAAGCTTTCTTT
CDR3: CASSEVTGSTEAFF

D: TRBD1
V: TRBV7-9
J: TRBJ1-2
size: NA
DNA: TGTGCCAGCAGCAAAGGGACAGGGGCCCTAGCTAACTATGGCTACACCTTC
CDR3: CASSKGTGALANYGYTF

D: TRBD2
V: TRBV15
J: TRBJ2-7
size: NA
DNA: TGTGCCACCCAGACTAGCGGGAGTTTTGAGCAGTACTTC
CDR3: CATQTSGSFEQYF

D: NA
V: TRBV10-2
J: TRBJ1-1
size: NA
DNA: TGCGCCAGCAGTGAGTCAAGAGTTACTGAAGCTTTCTTT
CDR3: CASSESRVTEAFF

D: NA
V: TRBV6-2/TRBV6-3
J: TRBJ2-7
size: NA
DNA: TGTGCCAGCAGTTACTCGCTACCCCAACTCTACGAGCAGTACTTC
CDR3: CASSYSLPQLYEQYF

D: TRBD2
V: TRBV7-7
J: TRBJ2-3
size: NA
DNA: TGTGCTAGCAGCCATAGCGGGAGTGGCACAGATACGCAGTATTTT
CDR3: CASSHSGSGTDTQYF

D: NA
V: TRBV30
J: TRBJ1-1
size: NA
DNA: TGTGCCTGGAACAACGGCGGGGACGGAGCTTTCTTT
CDR3: CAWNNGGDGAFF

D: TRBD1
V: TRBV18
J: TRBJ1-6
size: NA
DNA: TGTGCCAGCTCACGGCGGACAGGGGAAAGTAATTCACCCCTCCACTTT
CDR3: CASSRRTGESNSPLHF

D: NA
V: TRBV28
J: TRBJ1-1
size: NA
DNA: TGTGCCAGCAGTTTATCAGTATCCACTGAAGCTTTCTTT
CDR3: CASSLSVSTEAFF

D: TRBD1
V: TRBV6-7
J: TRBJ1-2
size: NA
DNA: TGTGCCAGCAGTCCACGACCGGGACAGGGGACCCCTACCCCCATCGCTAACTATGGCTACACCTTC
CDR3: CASSPRPGQGTPTPIANYGYTF